This T cell receptor beta chain was identified in a study of blood T cells in healthy people across ages (dated by TCRdb to the mid-2010s). As for the study more broadly: In model experiments, template switching captured roughly one uniquely barcoded TCR beta cDNA molecule for every two T cells. To track age-related changes in TCR beta repertoire diversity, the study relied on deep sequencing normalized with unique cDNA molecular identifiers. Four age groups were formed from the donors: young (average approximately 17 years), middle-aged (approximately 39), aged (62) and long-lived (more than 75). To avoid experimental bias, donors of different ages were randomly spread across the sequencing lanes. Using the same blood draw, the study looked at two additional independent replicas of 1 million unique cDNA reads for two donors, one aged 18 to 30 and the other aged 80 or older. General study outcomes and caveats: The percentage of naive T cells measured by flow cytometry correlated strongly with observed TCR beta diversity. Estimates of total diversity based on one million sequenced T cells were considered lower bounds and underestimates. Observed TCR beta diversity per million T cells fell roughly linearly with age, and a significant reduction was already apparent by age roughly 40. Because profiling used bulk unsorted PBMCs, naive and antigen-experienced compartments could not be compared conclusively. Donor CMV infection status was unknown, potentially confounding age-related changes in expanded clonotypes. Compared with the aged group, more naive CD4+ T cells, fewer expanded clones and increased TCR diversity were shown by the long-lived group, suggesting age selection.

Systemically healthy Caucasian individuals from Russia, approximately 39 in total and aged about 6 to 95 years, were included as donors. Each donor gave 8 to 10 milliliters of peripheral blood, drawn into EDTA-treated Vacutainer tubes. Ficoll-Paque density-gradient centrifugation was used to isolate PBMCs, with at least 6.5 million per sample. Trizol reagent was used to extract total RNA from PBMCs, with at least 6 micrograms per sample. Naive CD45RAhigh/CD27high T cell percentages were measured by flow cytometry on a PBMC aliquot from every donor. A remark on this clonotype: There is no known antigen for this receptor. No base quality information exists; no much larger clone differs at one position.

Receptor amplification or capture employed 5' RACE. The instrument given in TCRdb is Illumina HiSeq 2500. A second roughly 6 to 12 cycle PCR used a sample-barcoded 5' primer and a J-beta primer mix. A unique molecular identifier was introduced onto each TCR beta cDNA molecule by a template-switch 5' adaptor carrying 12 random nucleotides. At least 2.5 million CDR3-containing paired-end reads were obtained from each sample. All of the RNA was converted into first-strand cDNA using the Mint cDNA synthesis kit, with a TRBC-specific oligonucleotide serving as the primer. Following uracil-DNA glycosylase treatment, a first 18-cycle PCR with universal primers M1SS and BC2_uni_R was performed on all cDNA. Under the source paper's analysis protocol: Normalization of each sample was performed by random selection of 1 million high-quality reads, each carrying a distinct molecular identifier. Instead of being binned into consensus sequences, reads that shared molecular identifiers were thrown out. CDR3 identification, clonotype clustering and error correction used MiTCR with a Q25 quality threshold and the strictest error-elimination algorithm. A nonparametric unseen species model with Euler transformation was used to estimate lower-bound total TCR beta diversity. TCRdb cleaned the public reads at Q25 with fastp, built clones with MiXCR and kept in-frame beta chains. A single entry per CDR3 protein holds the most common genes and DNA from its merged rows. TCRdb's processing, not the study's, gives the V and J calls here. This sample is represented by 650,000 to 800,000 distinct CDR3 sequences; over 40% of them were singletons. The ten most abundant clones make up approximately 12% of the sample.

Germline trimming amounts to 1 base on V and 2 bases on J, with 8 as the count of junction bases outside the gene matches. From the cysteine up to the phenylalanine, the CDR3 has a length of 16 residues. Only CDR3 DNA remains: 48 bases, in frame from the first base. Looking up the germline V gene yields CDR1 MGHDK and CDR2 SYGVNS. Sequencing used blood. The rearrangement joined TRBV25-1 to TRBJ2-7; TRBD2 fits 7 bases in the junction. The TCR originated in an elderly woman in good health. CDR3 protein: CASSESGGSRTYEQYF. DNA sequence: TGTGCCAGCAGTGAATCTGGCGGGAGTCGGACCTACGAGCAGTACTTC.